The clone carrying this T cell receptor beta chain has a handful of counts. Its target is not known. This specimen belongs to a study of somatic mutations in cytotoxic T cells in rheumatoid arthritis. The wider study: There were some V beta antibody-stained T-cell populations flow-sorted at nearly 100% purity, and these included V beta1+ cells sequenced for TCRB. Overall study findings and caveats: The largest CD8+ clone made up over 20% of CD8+ cells in about an eighth of the roughly 60 patients.

V was trimmed by 5 bases and J by 4 bases, leaving 11 bases between them. The germline V gene encodes CDR1 SEHNR and CDR2 FQNEAQ (reference sequence). The CDR3 has 13 amino acids. The repertoire was sequenced with immunoSEQ multiplex PCR; TCRdb's copy has only in-frame clones and lacks some. This sample has 20,000 or so clones, with roughly four fifths found just once. The receptor was isolated from a young man with rheumatoid arthritis. The source material was CD8+ T cells sorted from blood. V and J are TRBV7-9 and TRBJ1-2; no reliable D call. The CDR3 region has the DNA TGTGCCAGCAGCCCAGGAGGGCCCTATGGCTACACCTTC. Amino acids: CASSPGGPYGYTF.